Listed below are T cell receptor beta chains from one sample, sequenced in a study of blood T cell repertoires in COVID-19. Only in-frame clones appear in the TCRdb table, and some are missing; sequencing was by immunoSEQ multiplex PCR. In the table there are about 150,000 clones, around 90% of which are singletons. Sequenced material: peripheral blood. These receptors were collected from a man aged 55-75 years with active or convalescent COVID-19. CDR3s include the opening cysteine and the closing phenylalanine or tryptophan. Fields, in order: D gene, V gene, J gene, clone size, CDR3 DNA, CDR3 protein. A D gene is named only where the DNA matches it firmly. Clone size is not always given. Where it is, it says once, few, many or a class for expanded clones.

D: .; V: TRBV4-2; J: TRBJ2-5; size: .; DNA: TGTGCCAGCAGCCAAGATAACAGGGCGCGGGAGACCCAGTACTTC; CDR3: CASSQDNRARETQYF
D: TRBD1; V: TRBV28; J: TRBJ1-4; size: .; DNA: TGTGCCAGCAGGCGACCGACAGGGGACGATGAAAAACTGTTTTTT; CDR3: CASRRPTGDDEKLFF
D: .; V: TRBV21-1; J: TRBJ2-5; size: .; DNA: TGTGCCAGCAGCAAGGAGGACTGCCTTTCGGGGACCCAGTACTTC; CDR3: CASSKEDCLSGTQYF
D: TRBD2; V: TRBV5-1; J: TRBJ2-1; size: .; DNA: TGCGCCAGCGGAAACCTAGCGGGAAGCGCCTACAATGAGCAGTTCTTC; CDR3: CASGNLAGSAYNEQFF
D: .; V: TRBV11-2; J: TRBJ1-3; size: once; DNA: TGTGCCAGCAGCTTGGGCCCCCTGACAGGCTCTGGAAACACCATATATTTT; CDR3: CASSLGPLTGSGNTIYF
D: TRBD1; V: TRBV6-6; J: TRBJ1-3; size: .; DNA: TGTGCCAGCAGCAGACAGGGGGCCCGAGAGAACACCATATATTTT; CDR3: CASSRQGARENTIYF
D: TRBD2; V: TRBV19; J: TRBJ2-7; size: .; DNA: TGTGCCAGTAGTTTGCTTGGACTAGCGGGAACAGACGAGCAGTACTTC; CDR3: CASSLLGLAGTDEQYF
D: .; V: TRBV27; J: TRBJ2-7; size: .; DNA: TGTGCCAGCAGCCATGGACAGACCTACGAGCAGTACTTC; CDR3: CASSHGQTYEQYF
D: .; V: TRBV28; J: TRBJ1-1; size: .; DNA: TGTGCCAGCATCCAAGGGGGGAACACTGAAGCTTTCTTT; CDR3: CASIQGGNTEAFF
D: TRBD2; V: TRBV19; J: TRBJ2-4; size: .; DNA: TGTGCCAGTAGTATAGGACTAGCGGGGCCCCTTAAAAACATTCAGTACTTC; CDR3: CASSIGLAGPLKNIQYF
D: .; V: TRBV7-6; J: TRBJ2-2; size: .; DNA: TGTGCCAGCAGCGCAATGGGGCAAGGGGCAACCGGGGAGCTGTTTTTT; CDR3: CASSAMGQGATGELFF
D: TRBD2; V: TRBV9; J: TRBJ2-2; size: .; DNA: TGTGCCAGCAGCGTATATACTAGCGGGAAAACCGGGGAGCTGTTTTTT; CDR3: CASSVYTSGKTGELFF
D: TRBD1; V: TRBV6-5; J: TRBJ1-2; size: .; DNA: TGTGCCAGCAGTCAGACAGGGCGATTTGGCTACACCTTC; CDR3: CASSQTGRFGYTF
D: TRBD1; V: TRBV7-3; J: TRBJ2-1; size: .; DNA: TGTGCCAGCAGCCCGATACAGGGGGCCCCCTACAATGAGCAGTTCTTC; CDR3: CASSPIQGAPYNEQFF
D: .; V: TRBV18; J: TRBJ1-4; size: .; DNA: TGTGCCAGCTCCTTCAGCGGGGGAGATGAAAAACTGTTTTTT; CDR3: CASSFSGGDEKLFF
D: .; V: TRBV9; J: TRBJ2-6; size: .; DNA: TGTGCCAGCAGCGTAGGGAGCTCTGGGGCCAACGTCCTGACTTTC; CDR3: CASSVGSSGANVLTF
D: TRBD1; V: TRBV24-1; J: TRBJ2-1; size: .; DNA: TGTGCCACCAGTGAGCCCGGGACAGGGGGCAACAATGAGCAGTTCTTC; CDR3: CATSEPGTGGNNEQFF
D: .; V: TRBV19; J: TRBJ1-3; size: .; DNA: TGTGCCAGTAGTATGGACAGCTTTGGAAACACCATATATTTT; CDR3: CASSMDSFGNTIYF
D: TRBD2; V: TRBV7-9; J: TRBJ2-7; size: .; DNA: TGTGCCAGCAGCTTGGCTAGCGGGAGCCACGAGCAGTACTTC; CDR3: CASSLASGSHEQYF
D: .; V: TRBV4-2; J: TRBJ2-7; size: .; DNA: TGTGCCAGCAGCCGGTCCGAGGGCGAGCAGTACTTC; CDR3: CASSRSEGEQYF
D: TRBD1; V: TRBV11-2; J: TRBJ1-6; size: .; DNA: TGTGCCAGCAGTCAAGACAGGGGGTATAATTCACCCCTCCACTTT; CDR3: CASSQDRGYNSPLHF
D: TRBD1; V: TRBV10-3; J: TRBJ2-7; size: .; DNA: TGTGCCACGGACAGGGGGCTGCCAGAGCGGAGGGACGAGCAGTACTTC; CDR3: CATDRGLPERRDEQYF
D: TRBD1; V: TRBV5-1; J: TRBJ1-1; size: .; DNA: TGCGCCAGCAGCAAAGGACAGGGAGGGACTGAAGCTTTCTTT; CDR3: CASSKGQGGTEAFF
D: TRBD2; V: TRBV10-3; J: TRBJ2-2; size: .; DNA: TGTGCCATCAGTAAGGGACTAGCGGGAGGAAACACCGGGGAGCTGTTTTTT; CDR3: CAISKGLAGGNTGELFF
D: TRBD1; V: TRBV27; J: TRBJ2-2; size: .; DNA: TGTGCCAGCGGGCCTCTGGGGACAGCCAACACCGGGGAGCTGTTTTTT; CDR3: CASGPLGTANTGELFF
D: TRBD1; V: TRBV7-9; J: TRBJ2-5; size: .; DNA: TGTGCCAGCAGCTCGACAGGGCGAGAGACCCAGTACTTC; CDR3: CASSSTGRETQYF
D: TRBD1; V: TRBV5-5; J: TRBJ1-1; size: .; DNA: TGTGCCAGCACCCTTTACGGCGGGACAGGGGAGAGCTCGGGGGCTTTCTTT; CDR3: CASTLYGGTGESSGAFF
D: TRBD1; V: TRBV9; J: TRBJ2-2; size: .; DNA: TGTGCCAGCAGCGCAGCAAGAGGGGGCTCGAACACCGGGGAGCTGTTTTTT; CDR3: CASSAARGGSNTGELFF
D: .; V: TRBV28; J: TRBJ2-4; size: .; DNA: TGTGCCAGTACTACCCCTGGTAGACTAGCCAAAAACATTCAGTACTTC; CDR3: CASTTPGRLAKNIQYF
D: TRBD1; V: TRBV5-1; J: TRBJ2-1; size: .; DNA: TGCGCCAGCAGCGTAGGACAGGGGGGGACCTACAATGAGCAGTTCTTC; CDR3: CASSVGQGGTYNEQFF
D: .; V: TRBV3-1/TRBV3-2; J: TRBJ1-2; size: .; DNA: TGTGCCAGCAGCCATCTAGTAAGGGGCTATGGCTACACCTTC; CDR3: CASSHLVRGYGYTF
D: .; V: TRBV30; J: TRBJ1-3; size: .; DNA: TGTGCCTGGAGCAAAGCCTCTGGAAACACCATATATTTT; CDR3: CAWSKASGNTIYF
D: .; V: TRBV24-1; J: TRBJ2-5; size: .; DNA: TGTGCCACCAGTGATCCAACTACTCCCGGGGGGACCCAGTACTTC; CDR3: CATSDPTTPGGTQYF
D: .; V: TRBV25-1; J: TRBJ1-4; size: .; DNA: TGTGCCAGCAGTGATCGGGGGGGACACCTGAGAGAAAAACTGTTTTTT; CDR3: CASSDRGGHLREKLFF
D: TRBD1; V: TRBV5-1; J: TRBJ1-3; size: .; DNA: TGCGCCAGCAGTCTAGCATCAACAGGGGCTACTGGAAACACCATATATTTT; CDR3: CASSLASTGATGNTIYF
D: TRBD1; V: TRBV19; J: TRBJ2-1; size: .; DNA: TGTGCCAGTAGTTCCCGGACAGGGGTCCCCTCCTACAATGAGCAGTTCTTC; CDR3: CASSSRTGVPSYNEQFF
D: TRBD1; V: TRBV15; J: TRBJ2-1; size: once; DNA: TGTGCCACCAGGTCGACAGGGGCCAATGAGCAGTTCTTC; CDR3: CATRSTGANEQFF
D: TRBD1; V: TRBV7-2; J: TRBJ1-6; size: once; DNA: TGTGCCAGCAGCTTAGACGCCAGGGGGGATTCACCCCTCCACTTT; CDR3: CASSLDARGDSPLHF
D: TRBD1; V: TRBV7-9; J: TRBJ1-2; size: .; DNA: TGTGCCAGCAGCGGGACAGGGAAGGGGTATGGCTACACCTTC; CDR3: CASSGTGKGYGYTF
D: .; V: TRBV3-1/TRBV3-2; J: TRBJ2-7; size: .; DNA: TGTGCCAGCAGCCAAGGCTCTACGCAGTACTTC; CDR3: CASSQGSTQYF
D: TRBD2; V: TRBV11-2; J: TRBJ2-3; size: .; DNA: TGTGCCAGCAGCTCCCTTTCCGGACTAGCCAACACAGATACGCAGTATTTT; CDR3: CASSSLSGLANTDTQYF
D: .; V: TRBV19; J: TRBJ2-6; size: once; DNA: TGTGCCAGTAGTCACCAGGGTAGAGGGGCCAACGTCCTGACTTTC; CDR3: CASSHQGRGANVLTF
D: TRBD1; V: TRBV18; J: TRBJ1-5; size: .; DNA: TGTGCCAGCTCACCACGGACAGGGCAAGGCAATCAGCCCCAGCATTTT; CDR3: CASSPRTGQGNQPQHF
D: .; V: TRBV6-5; J: TRBJ2-2; size: .; DNA: TGTGCCAGCAAGGTTTCGGGAGACACCGGGGAGCTGTTTTTT; CDR3: CASKVSGDTGELFF
D: .; V: TRBV5-1; J: TRBJ2-1; size: .; DNA: TGCGCCAGCAGCTTGGATGCAGGGGTTCCTTACAATGAGCAGTTCTTC; CDR3: CASSLDAGVPYNEQFF
D: .; V: TRBV9; J: TRBJ2-3; size: .; DNA: TGTGCCAGCAGCCCTACAGGGGGGAGGGCCACAGATACGCAGTATTTT; CDR3: CASSPTGGRATDTQYF
D: TRBD2; V: TRBV20-1; J: TRBJ2-5; size: once; DNA: TGCAGTGCTAGTTTTGGGTGGTTAGCGGGAGATCGGGAGACCCAGTACTTC; CDR3: CSASFGWLAGDRETQYF
D: .; V: TRBV5-1; J: TRBJ2-1; size: .; DNA: TGCGCCAGCAGCTTGGATTATCCCTACAATGAGCAGTTCTTC; CDR3: CASSLDYPYNEQFF
D: TRBD2; V: TRBV29-1; J: TRBJ2-3; size: .; DNA: TGCAGCGTTGAGGGGCGGGAGGGTCTAGATACGCAGTATTTT; CDR3: CSVEGREGLDTQYF
D: .; V: TRBV28; J: TRBJ2-2; size: .; DNA: TGTGCCAGCAGGACCACTAGGGCCGGGGAGCTGTTTTTT; CDR3: CASRTTRAGELFF